Below are 26 T cell receptor beta chains sequenced from a single sample in a study of PD-L1 blockade in urothelial cancer. Only in-frame clones appear in the TCRdb table, and some are missing; sequencing was by immunoSEQ multiplex PCR. The table shows 50,000 to 60,000 clones, with more than 70% occurring only once. Sample: PBMCs, taken around atezolizumab (anti-PD-L1) treatment. These receptors were obtained from a man aged 45-65 years with urothelial cancer.

The chain employs TRBV4-1 and TRBJ1-4; 8 bases are shared with TRBD1. The germline CDR1 and CDR2 sequences are MGHRA and YSYEKL. CDR3 length: 17 residues. The trim removed 2 bases at V and 3 bases at J, leaving 8 bases unmatched. The DNA of the CDR3 is TGCGCCAGCAGCCAAACGGCAGGGGGCTTAGCTAATGAAAAACTGTTTTTT. Translation gives CASSQTAGGLANEKLFF.

J is TRBJ2-1 and V is TRBV9, with TRBD2 identical over 9 bases. CDR1 is SGDLS, CDR2 YYNGEE, per germline. CDR3 length: 11 residues. The CDR3 sequence: CASGSYNEQFF. The CDR3 DNA follows: TGTGCTAGCGGGAGCTACAATGAGCAGTTCTTC.

The chain joins TRBV18 to TRBJ2-5, with D tentatively TRBD1 (7 bases). This CDR3 is 14 amino acids long. The germline V gene encodes CDR1 KGHSH and CDR2 LQKENI. Trimming cost V 4 bases and J 4 bases, with 13 bases left between them. The CDR3 is CASSLGQGGETQYF. As DNA, the CDR3 is TGTGCCAGCTCACTCGGCCAGGGGGGAGAGACCCAGTACTTC.

The J gene is TRBJ1-3, the V gene TRBV28; maybe TRBD1 (6 bases). Trimming pared 8 bases from V and 10 bases from J, leaving 18 bases between. This CDR3 is 13 amino acids long. The germline V gene has CDR1 MDHEN and CDR2 SYDVKM. The CDR3 loop is CASRWGGGKTIYF. The CDR3 region has the DNA TGTGCCAGCCGGTGGGGAGGGGGGAAGACCATATATTTT.

The genes are TRBV11-2 and TRBJ2-5, with 10 bases matching TRBD1. Near its end, the DNA agrees better with TRBJ2-7, so the J call may be wrong. CDR3 length: 17 amino acids. The germline CDR1 and CDR2 sequences are SGHAT and FQNNGV. The CDR3 here is CASSLGTGGVSSYEQYF. The CDR3 nucleotides read TGTGCCAGCAGCTTAGGGACAGGGGGGGTAAGCTCCTACGAGCAGTACTTC.

The chain couples TRBV11-2 to TRBJ2-7; TRBD2 agrees at 15 bases. The J segment lost 6 bases and the V segment lost 4 bases, leaving 4 bases of the junction unmatched. Looked up from germline, CDR1 is SGHAT and CDR2 is FQNNGV. The CDR3 is made up of 15 amino acids. In nucleotides, the CDR3 is TGTGCCAGCAGCTCGGGACTAGCGGGAGGAGGCGAGCAGTACTTC. Amino acids: CASSSGLAGGGEQYF.

This clone was seen only a few times. This sequence joins TRBV28 and TRBJ1-5; 9 bases agree with TRBD1. This CDR3 is built from 12 residues. Germline CDR1 MDHEN, CDR2 SYDVKM. Unmatched junction bases numbered 3, after V lost 9 bases and J lost 6 bases. CDR3 amino acids: CASTGGGQPQHF. The CDR3, as DNA: TGTGCCAGTACAGGGGGCGGTCAGCCCCAGCATTTT. The variable domain in full, completed from reference TRBV28 and TRBJ1-5, reads DVKVTQSSRYLVKRTGEKVFLECVQDMDHENMFWYRQDPGLGLRLIYFSYDVKMKEKGDIPEGYSVSREKKERFSLILESASTNQTSMYLCASTGGGQPQHFGDGTRLSIL.

The chain recombines TRBV27 with TRBJ1-5, with D perhaps matching TRBD1 (6 bases). From germline, CDR1 is MNHEY and CDR2 SMNVEV (reference sequence). V was pared by 6 bases and J by 0 bases, with 9 bases between. CDR3 length equals 14 residues. CDR3 in DNA: TGTGCCAGCAGGACAGGATATAGCAATCAGCCCCAGCATTTT. Protein product: CASRTGYSNQPQHF.

This clone was counted ten times or more. A junction boundary mismatches the germline segment, possibly from a read error. This chain joins TRBV7-7 and TRBJ2-5; tentatively, D is TRBD2 (6 bases). The CDR3 consists of 13 residues. Germline lookup yields CDR1 SSHAT and CDR2 FNYEAQ (reference sequence). The CDR3 region has the DNA TGTGCTAGCAGCTTAACGGGACTGGAGACCCAGTACTTC. Encoded protein: CASSLTGLETQYF.

The chain joins TRBV11-3 to TRBJ1-2, with 8 bases identical to TRBD1. The CDR3 loop spans 14 amino acids. From germline, CDR1 is SGHNT and CDR2 YENEEA. V gave up 4 bases and J gave up 8 bases; unmatched junction bases: 9. The CDR3 here is CASSSGPDRVGYTF. CDR3 DNA: TGTGCCAGCAGCTCCGGACCGGACAGGGTCGGCTACACCTTC.

The chain has TRBV7-2 and TRBJ1-1; TRBD1 is a possible D gene (6 bases). V gave up 4 bases and J gave up 2 bases, with 11 bases separating them. The V gene's germline CDR1 is SGHTA and CDR2 FQGNSA. The CDR3 contains 14 residues. The chain's CDR3 is CASSSGQINTEAFF. DNA for the CDR3: TGTGCCAGCAGCTCCGGACAGATAAACACTGAAGCTTTCTTT.

V usage is TRBV27 and J usage is TRBJ1-6; D is unresolved. There are 14 residues in the CDR3. Germline CDR1 MNHEY, CDR2 SMNVEV (reference sequence). The ends were cut back, 4 bases at V and 2 bases at J, with 6 bases in the middle. The CDR3 sequence is CASSSRPYNSPLHF. CDR3 coding DNA: TGTGCCAGCAGTTCGCGTCCCTATAATTCACCCCTCCACTTT.

This chain connects TRBV5-6 to TRBJ2-1, with 7 positions matching TRBD1. Germline V lookup: CDR1 SGHDT, CDR2 YYEEEE. Germline trimming cut 3 bases from V and 12 bases from J; bases unmatched to any gene: 6. The CDR3 sequence is 12 residues long. The CDR3 bases are TGTGCCAGCAGCTCAACAGGGGTTGGGCAGTTCTTC. This gives the protein CASSSTGVGQFF.

This rearrangement joins TRBV19 to TRBJ1-1; D unresolved. V lost 4 bases, J lost 8 bases, and 11 bases lay in between. The CDR3 runs 12 residues. CDR1 LNHDA and CDR2 SQIVND come from the germline V gene (reference sequence). In DNA, the CDR3 is TGTGCCAGTAGTAGCCCCCCGGGGGAAGCTTTCTTT. Amino acids: CASSSPPGEAFF.

This chain connects TRBV11-2 to TRBJ1-1; 7 nucleotides align to TRBD1. This CDR3 is built from 16 residues. Germline assignment: CDR1 SGHAT and CDR2 FQNNGV. Trimming at V came to 0 bases and at J to 3 bases, leaving 7 bases not matched to a gene. CDR3 coding DNA: TGTGCCAGCAGCTTAGACATGACAGGGTTCGACACTGAAGCTTTCTTT. This translates into CASSLDMTGFDTEAFF.

This clone was picked up one time. The chain links TRBV18 to TRBJ1-1; TRBD1 aligns across 8 bases. Germline values: CDR1 KGHSH, CDR2 LQKENI. With 6 bases clipped from V and 4 bases from J, the junction kept 7 bases outside the gene matches. CDR3 length equals 14 residues. The CDR3: CASSRDRGSTEAFF. Written as DNA, the CDR3 is TGTGCCAGCTCTAGAGACAGGGGAAGCACTGAAGCTTTCTTT.

This chain joins TRBV4-1 and TRBJ2-1, with TRBD1 matching over 7 bases. The CDR3 loop spans 14 amino acids. V dropped 4 bases and J dropped 4; count of bases not matched to a gene: 4. Germline V CDR1 and CDR2: MGHRA, YSYEKL. CDR3 nucleotides: TGCGCCAGCAGCCCACTACAGGGGTACAATGAGCAGTTCTTC. This sequence encodes CASSPLQGYNEQFF.

The chain uses TRBV7-9 and TRBJ2-1; 9 nucleotides match TRBD2. The germline gives CDR1 SEHNR, CDR2 FQNEAQ (reference sequence). The CDR3 runs to 14 residues. J was trimmed by 9 bases and V by 1 base; bases with no gene match: 4. For the CDR3, the DNA is TGTGCCAGCAGCTTAGTAGCGGGAGAGGGTGAGCAGTTCTTC. It yields the protein CASSLVAGEGEQFF.

The gene calls are TRBV18 and TRBJ1-2; a weak D match, TRBD1 (6 bases). Per the germline V gene, CDR1 is KGHSH and CDR2 is LQKENI. This CDR3 is built from 13 residues. V lost 3 bases and J 8 bases, leaving 13 bases between the germline ends. CDR3 protein: CASSPRQDGGYTF. CDR3 nucleotide sequence: TGTGCCAGCTCACCCCGACAGGACGGGGGCTACACCTTC.

The table lists this clone with a count of one. The chain recombines TRBV9 with TRBJ1-2, with TRBD1 identical over 8 bases. This CDR3 has 14 residues. Germline CDR1 is SGDLS and CDR2 is YYNGEE. The J segment lost 8 bases and the V segment lost 0 bases, leaving 6 bases of the junction unmatched. The CDR3 DNA reads TGTGCCAGCAGCGTAGACGGACAGGGTTCAGGCTACACCTTC. Its protein product is CASSVDGQGSGYTF.

This chain connects TRBV30 to TRBJ2-1; TRBD2 aligns across 9 bases. The V and J ends lost 8 bases and 5 bases, in that order; junction bases with no gene match: 19. The CDR3 contains 17 residues. The germline gives CDR1 GTSNPN, CDR2 SVGIG (reference sequence). This chain's CDR3 is CAGSLYQGVAGDNEQFF. The CDR3 DNA reads as TGTGCCGGTTCCTTATACCAGGGGGTAGCGGGGGACAATGAGCAGTTCTTC.

The chain employs TRBV9 and TRBJ2-3, with D maybe TRBD2 (6 bases). Germline-derived CDR1 and CDR2 are SGDLS and YYNGEE. This CDR3 is built from 15 residues. Trimming took off 2 bases at V and 2 bases at J, with 12 bases between the two ends. The CDR3 DNA is TGTGCCAGCAGCGTTAGCGGTATACTCACAGATACGCAGTATTTT. Translating gives CASSVSGILTDTQYF. Variable domain in full (rest from reference TRBV9 and TRBJ2-3): DSGVTQTPKHLITATGQRVTLRCSPRSGDLSVYWYQQSLDQGLQFLIQYYNGEERAKGNILERFSAQQFPDLHSELNLSSLELGDSALYFCASSVSGILTDTQYFGPGTRLTVL.

The rearrangement links TRBV9 to TRBJ2-5; tentative D call: TRBD2 (5 bases). Germline-derived CDR1 and CDR2 are SGDLS and YYNGEE. This CDR3 contains 13 residues. V shed 5 bases and J shed 5 bases, with 13 bases lying between them. CDR3 coding DNA: TGTGCCAGCAGTCGTAGACGAGGGGAGACCCAGTACTTC. This sequence encodes CASSRRRGETQYF.

J is TRBJ2-5 and V is TRBV6-5; 10 nucleotides agree with TRBD1. The trim removed 6 bases at V and 5 bases at J, leaving 9 bases unmatched. The CDR3 is made up of 15 amino acids. The germline CDR1 and CDR2 sequences are MNHEY and SVGAGI. Here the CDR3 reads CASSDPTGGGETQYF. CDR3 sequence (DNA): TGTGCCAGCAGCGACCCGACAGGGGGCGGGGAGACCCAGTACTTC.

The rearrangement links TRBV7-2 to TRBJ2-7; 7 nucleotides agree with TRBD1. The CDR3 length is 14 residues. Germline CDR1 SGHTA, CDR2 FQGNSA. Trimming removed 5 bases from V and 4 bases from J; junction bases left unmatched: 8. The CDR3 DNA reads TGTGCCAGCAGCCCCCGGGACAGCGCATACGAGCAGTACTTC. Translated, it gives CASSPRDSAYEQYF.

The genes are TRBV28 and TRBJ1-2; D possibly corresponds to TRBD1 (6 bases). The CDR3 spans 12 residues. The ends were cut back, 7 bases at V and 4 bases at J, with 10 bases in the middle. Germline-derived CDR1 and CDR2 are MDHEN and SYDVKM. CDR3 loop: CASTEGVYGYTF. The CDR3 DNA reads TGTGCCAGCACCGAGGGGGTCTATGGCTACACCTTC.